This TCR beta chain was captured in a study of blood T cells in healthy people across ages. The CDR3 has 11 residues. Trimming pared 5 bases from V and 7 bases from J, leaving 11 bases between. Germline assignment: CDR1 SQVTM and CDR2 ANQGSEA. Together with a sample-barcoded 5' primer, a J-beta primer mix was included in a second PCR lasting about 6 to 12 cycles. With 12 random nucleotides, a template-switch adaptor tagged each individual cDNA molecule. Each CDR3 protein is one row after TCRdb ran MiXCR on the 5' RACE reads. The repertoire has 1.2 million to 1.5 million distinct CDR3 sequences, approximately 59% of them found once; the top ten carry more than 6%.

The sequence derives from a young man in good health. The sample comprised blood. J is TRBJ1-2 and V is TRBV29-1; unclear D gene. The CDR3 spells CSVPSEGGYTF. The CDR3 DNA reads TGCAGCGTTCCCTCAGAAGGTGGCTACACCTTC.